The subject of this entry is one T cell receptor (beta chain). A 5'RACE reaction primed in the constant segment made cDNA libraries of TCR alpha and TCR beta, and these carried sample barcodes and UMIs. MiXCR was run by TCRdb on the 5' RACE reads, yielding one entry per CDR3 protein. The sample holds about 200,000 distinct CDR3 sequences; about 18% are singletons and the top ten take roughly 2.4%. The CDR3 extends over 18 amino acids. V dropped 8 bases and J dropped 4; count of bases not matched to a gene: 18. The data were taken from a study of T-cell memory formation after mild COVID-19. Turning to the study itself: Most TCR clusters belonged to a single donor.

V is TRBV12-3 or TRBV12-4 and J is TRBJ2-3; 10 bases are shared with TRBD2. Sample: PBMCs or a T cell subset sorted from them (not recorded which). The TCR originated in an adult woman who had mild COVID-19 (a few samples of this study predate the infection). Cell type and time point are not known. The CDR3: CASSIGQASGSVSDTQYF. CDR3 coding DNA: TGTGCCAGCTCAATCGGTCAAGCTAGCGGGAGTGTGTCAGATACGCAGTATTTT.